The clone carrying this TCR beta chain was recorded a few times. This CDR3 fails to terminate in the conserved phenylalanine or tryptophan, so it likely reflects a read error. Next came a second PCR, run for roughly 6 to 11 cycles, which used a sample-barcoded 5' primer along with a J-beta primer mix. TCRdb re-called the 5' RACE reads with MiXCR, one entry per CDR3 protein. The sample includes roughly 1,000,000 distinct CDR3 sequences, about 23% of them seen just once. The data originate from a study of blood T cells in healthy people across ages. This CDR3 spans 13 amino acids. Trimming took 1 base from V and 8 from J, leaving 11 bases between them. The germline CDR1 and CDR2 sequences are MNHNS and SASEGT. These data were also filed under a second study, of T cells of mothers and their children.

Specimen: blood. This clonotype originated in a girl aged 2 to 10 in good health. The chain recombines TRBV6-1 with TRBJ1-2; D gene uncertain. Written as DNA, the CDR3 is TGTGCCAGCAGTGAAGGGAGAAGCGGCGGCTACACCCTC. Translated, it gives CASSEGRSGGYTL.